This T cell receptor beta chain stems from a study of T cell responses to AZD1222 COVID-19 vaccine. Overall study results and limits: Per reports, nearly half of all spike-specific TCRs target regions that are unmutated in variants. Spike-specific TCR breadth rose after two AZD1222 doses, and depth rose as well.

As regards this clone: Its antigen is not known.

Method: immunoSEQ multiplex PCR; TCRdb's copy keeps in-frame clones and lacks some. The table has 160,000 or so clones, approximately 90% seen once. V shed 0 bases, J shed 3 bases, and the junction held 5 bases outside the gene matches. The CDR3 contains 15 residues. Germline V gene lookup returns CDR1 SGHRS and CDR2 YFSETQ. The origin of this receptor is an adult who received the AZD1222 COVID-19 vaccine. This specimen consisted of peripheral blood, obtained 28 days after the second AZD1222 dose. V and J are TRBV5-1 and TRBJ2-7; 8 positions agree with TRBD1. Here the CDR3 reads CASSLAGGVFYEQYF. In DNA, the CDR3 is TGCGCCAGCAGCTTGGCAGGGGGCGTCTTCTACGAGCAGTACTTC. Complete variable domain (other parts from reference TRBV5-1 and TRBJ2-7): KAGVTQTPRYLIKTRGQQVTLSCSPISGHRSVSWYQQTPGQGLQFLFEYFSETQRNKGNFPGRFSGRQFSNSRSEMNVSTLELGDSALYLCASSLAGGVFYEQYFGPGTRLTVT.